The rows below give T cell receptor beta chains drawn from one sample of a study of T cell responses to AZD1222 COVID-19 vaccine. Assay: immunoSEQ multiplex PCR; the TCRdb copy retains only in-frame clones and omits some. The sample carries tens of thousands of clones, 90% recorded once. The sequencing here drew on peripheral blood, taken 28 days after the second AZD1222 dose. These receptors were obtained from an adult who received the AZD1222 COVID-19 vaccine. Both conserved end residues are trimmed from each CDR3.

TRBV7-2	ASTLGGAGYEQY
TRBV7-2	ASSVVYYEQY
TRBV7-3	ASSLGTVTGGYRGYEQY
TRBV6-1	ASSEGLRDTQY
TRBV30	AWSVRNTIY
TRBV7-9	ASSFWTGGSYEQY
TRBV6-5	ASSFFAGDSNQPQH
TRBV9	ASSERGDRSYEQY
TRBV7-8	ASSYGTAEKLF
TRBV7-6	ASSPVFRREARTEAF